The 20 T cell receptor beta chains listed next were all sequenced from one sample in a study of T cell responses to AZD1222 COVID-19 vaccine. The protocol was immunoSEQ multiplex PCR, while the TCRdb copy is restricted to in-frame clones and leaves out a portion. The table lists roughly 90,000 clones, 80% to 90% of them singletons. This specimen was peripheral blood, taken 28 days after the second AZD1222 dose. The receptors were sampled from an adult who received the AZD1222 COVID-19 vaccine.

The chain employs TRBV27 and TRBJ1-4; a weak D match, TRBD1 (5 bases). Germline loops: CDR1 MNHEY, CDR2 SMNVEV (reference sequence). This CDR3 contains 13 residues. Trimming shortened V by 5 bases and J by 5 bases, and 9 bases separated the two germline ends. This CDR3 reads CASSRGTNEKLFF. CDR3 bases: TGTGCCAGCAGTAGAGGGACCAATGAAAAACTGTTTTTT.

CDR3 sequence (DNA): TGTGCCAGCAGCTCCAAGGGGACGAATAATTCACCCCTCCACTTT. Translation: CASSSKGTNNSPLHF. This sequence joins TRBV7-9 and TRBJ1-6, with D possibly being TRBD1 (5 bases). The CDR3 is 15 amino acids. In germline, CDR1 is SEHNR, CDR2 FQNEAQ (reference sequence). Trimming removed 4 bases at V and 5 bases at J, with 12 bases between.

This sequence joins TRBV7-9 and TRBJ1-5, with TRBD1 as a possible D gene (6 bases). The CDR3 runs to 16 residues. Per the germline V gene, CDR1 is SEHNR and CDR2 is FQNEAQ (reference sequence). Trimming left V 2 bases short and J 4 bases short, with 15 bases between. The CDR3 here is CASSLNSGANNQPQHF. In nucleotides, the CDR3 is TGTGCCAGCAGCTTAAATTCGGGGGCGAATAATCAGCCCCAGCATTTT.

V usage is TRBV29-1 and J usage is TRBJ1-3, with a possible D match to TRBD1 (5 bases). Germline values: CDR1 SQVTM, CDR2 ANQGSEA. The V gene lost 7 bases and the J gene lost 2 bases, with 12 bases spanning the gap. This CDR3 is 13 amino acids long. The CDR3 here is CSATETAGNTIYF. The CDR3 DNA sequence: TGCAGCGCAACCGAGACAGCTGGAAACACCATATATTTT.

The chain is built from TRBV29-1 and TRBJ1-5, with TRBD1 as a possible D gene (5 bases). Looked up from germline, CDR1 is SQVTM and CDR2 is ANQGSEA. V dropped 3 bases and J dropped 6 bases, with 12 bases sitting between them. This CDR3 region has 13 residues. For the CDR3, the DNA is TGCAGCGTTGAGTGGGGCGTGGGTCAGCCCCAGCATTTT. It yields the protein CSVEWGVGQPQHF.

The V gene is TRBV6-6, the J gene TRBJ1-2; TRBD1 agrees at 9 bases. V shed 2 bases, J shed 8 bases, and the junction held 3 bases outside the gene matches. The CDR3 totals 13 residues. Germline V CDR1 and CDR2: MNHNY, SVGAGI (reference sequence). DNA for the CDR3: TGTGCCAGCAGTTACGGGACAGGGAACGGCTACACCTTC. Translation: CASSYGTGNGYTF.

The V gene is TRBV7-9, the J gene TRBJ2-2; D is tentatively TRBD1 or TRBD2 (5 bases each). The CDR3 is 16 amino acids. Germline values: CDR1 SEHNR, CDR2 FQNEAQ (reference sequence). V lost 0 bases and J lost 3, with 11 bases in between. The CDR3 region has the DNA TGTGCCAGCAGCTTAGCGATGGGACGAGACACCGGGGAGCTGTTTTTT. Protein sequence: CASSLAMGRDTGELFF.

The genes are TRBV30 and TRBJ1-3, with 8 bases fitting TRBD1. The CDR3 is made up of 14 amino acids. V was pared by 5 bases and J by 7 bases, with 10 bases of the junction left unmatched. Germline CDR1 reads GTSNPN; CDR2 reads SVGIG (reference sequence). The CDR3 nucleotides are TGTGCCTGGCTAGATGACAGGGGCAGGAACACCATATATTTT. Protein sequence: CAWLDDRGRNTIYF.

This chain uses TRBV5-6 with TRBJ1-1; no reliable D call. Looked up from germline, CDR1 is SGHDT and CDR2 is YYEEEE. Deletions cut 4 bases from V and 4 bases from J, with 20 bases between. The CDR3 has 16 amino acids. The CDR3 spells CASSRYGTPAGTEAFF. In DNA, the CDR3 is TGTGCCAGCAGCCGCTATGGCACACCGGCGGGCACTGAAGCTTTCTTT. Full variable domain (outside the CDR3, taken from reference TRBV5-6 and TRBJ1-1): DAGVTQSPTHLIKTRGQQVTLRCSPKSGHDTVSWYQQALGQGPQFIFQYYEEEERQRGNFPDRFSGHQFPNYSSELNVNALLLGDSALYLCASSRYGTPAGTEAFFGQGTRLTVV.

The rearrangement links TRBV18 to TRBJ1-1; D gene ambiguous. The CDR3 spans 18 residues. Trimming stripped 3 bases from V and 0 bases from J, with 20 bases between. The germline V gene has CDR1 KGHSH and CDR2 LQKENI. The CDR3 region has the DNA TGTGCCAGCTCACCTCGGCCTAAGTCGGCTGGTATGAACACTGAAGCTTTCTTT. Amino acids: CASSPRPKSAGMNTEAFF.

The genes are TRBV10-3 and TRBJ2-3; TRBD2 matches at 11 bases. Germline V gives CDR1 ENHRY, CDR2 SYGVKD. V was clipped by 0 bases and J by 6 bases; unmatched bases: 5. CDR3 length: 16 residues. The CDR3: CAISESIAGGLDTQYF. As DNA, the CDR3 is TGTGCCATCAGTGAGTCTATAGCGGGAGGGCTCGATACGCAGTATTTT.

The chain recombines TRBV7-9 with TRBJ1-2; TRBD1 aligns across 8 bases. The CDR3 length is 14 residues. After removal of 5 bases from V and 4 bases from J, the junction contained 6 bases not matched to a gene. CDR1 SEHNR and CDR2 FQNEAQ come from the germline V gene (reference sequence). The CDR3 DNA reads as TGTGCCAGCAGCCCAATACAGGGGGGCTATGGCTACACCTTC. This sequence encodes CASSPIQGGYGYTF.

The CDR3 here is CASSLTQTVQPQHF. The CDR3 coding sequence is TGTGCCAGCTCACTGACACAGACGGTTCAGCCCCAGCATTTT. The J gene is TRBJ1-5, the V gene TRBV18; D gene uncertain. In germline, CDR1 is KGHSH, CDR2 LQKENI. V was trimmed by 4 bases and J by 6 bases, leaving 13 bases between them. The CDR3 is made up of 14 amino acids.

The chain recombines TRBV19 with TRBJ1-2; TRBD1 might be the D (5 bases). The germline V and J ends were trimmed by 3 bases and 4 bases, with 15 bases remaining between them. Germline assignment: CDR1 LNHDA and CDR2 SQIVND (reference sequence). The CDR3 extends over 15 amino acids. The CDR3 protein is CASSIGGDPIYGYTF. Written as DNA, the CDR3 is TGTGCCAGTAGTATCGGAGGGGACCCTATCTATGGCTACACCTTC.

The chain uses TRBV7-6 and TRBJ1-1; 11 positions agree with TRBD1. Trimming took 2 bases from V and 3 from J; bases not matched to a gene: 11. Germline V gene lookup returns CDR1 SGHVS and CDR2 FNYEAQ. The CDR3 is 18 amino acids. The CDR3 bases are TGTGCCAGCAGCTTATTCTGGACAGGGGGCGCGGGGGACACTGAAGCTTTCTTT. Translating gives CASSLFWTGGAGDTEAFF.

CDR3 DNA sequence: TGTGCCAGCAGCTTAGCCCCCCCGACAGGGGGCTACACTGAAGCTTTCTTT. Its translation: CASSLAPPTGGYTEAFF. The chain employs TRBV7-2 and TRBJ1-1; 10 nucleotides match TRBD1. The junction had 7 bases not matched to a gene; V was cut back by 0 bases and J by 3 bases. The germline V gene has CDR1 SGHTA and CDR2 FQGNSA. This CDR3 region has 17 residues.

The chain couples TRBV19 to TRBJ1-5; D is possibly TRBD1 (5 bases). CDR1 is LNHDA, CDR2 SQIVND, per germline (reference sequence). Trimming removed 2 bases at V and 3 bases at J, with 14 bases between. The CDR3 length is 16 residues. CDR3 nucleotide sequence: TGTGCCAGTAGTATATTCCCAGGGTCGTCCAATCAGCCCCAGCATTTT. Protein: CASSIFPGSSNQPQHF.

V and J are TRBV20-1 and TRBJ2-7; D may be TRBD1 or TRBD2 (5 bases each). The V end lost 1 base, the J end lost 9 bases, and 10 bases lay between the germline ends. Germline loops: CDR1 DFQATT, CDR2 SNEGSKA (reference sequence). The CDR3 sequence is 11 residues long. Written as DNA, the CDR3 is TGCAGTGCTAGAGTAATGGGGGTGCAGTACTTC. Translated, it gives CSARVMGVQYF.

This chain's CDR3 is CASSVDRWSSYNEQFF. As DNA, the CDR3 is TGTGCCAGCAGCGTAGATAGGTGGAGCTCCTACAATGAGCAGTTCTTC. This sequence joins TRBV9 and TRBJ2-1; the D is unclear. CDR1 is SGDLS, CDR2 YYNGEE, per germline. V was trimmed by 0 bases and J by 0 bases, leaving 10 bases between them. This CDR3 has 16 amino acids.

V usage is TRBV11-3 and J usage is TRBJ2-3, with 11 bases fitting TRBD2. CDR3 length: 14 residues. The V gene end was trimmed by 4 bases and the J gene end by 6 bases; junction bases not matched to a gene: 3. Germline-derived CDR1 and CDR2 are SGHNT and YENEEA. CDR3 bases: TGTGCCAGCAGCTCGGGACTAGCGGATGATACGCAGTATTTT. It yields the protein CASSSGLADDTQYF. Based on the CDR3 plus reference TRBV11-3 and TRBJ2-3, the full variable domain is EAGVVQSPRYKIIEKKQPVAFWCNPISGHNTLYWYLQNLGQGPELLIRYENEEAVDDSQLPKDRFSAERLKGVDSTLKIQPAELGDSAVYLCASSSGLADDTQYFGPGTRLTVL.